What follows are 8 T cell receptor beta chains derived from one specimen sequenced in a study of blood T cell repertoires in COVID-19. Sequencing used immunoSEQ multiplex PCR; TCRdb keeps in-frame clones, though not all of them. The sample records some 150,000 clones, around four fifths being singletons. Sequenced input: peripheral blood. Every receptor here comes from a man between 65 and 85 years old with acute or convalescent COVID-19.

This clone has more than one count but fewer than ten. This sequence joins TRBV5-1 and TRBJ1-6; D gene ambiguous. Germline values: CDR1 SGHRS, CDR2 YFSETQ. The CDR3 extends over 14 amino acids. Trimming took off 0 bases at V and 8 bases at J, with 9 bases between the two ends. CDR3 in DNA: TGCGCCAGCAGCTTGGGGGTTGGAGATTCACCCCTCCACTTT. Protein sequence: CASSLGVGDSPLHF.

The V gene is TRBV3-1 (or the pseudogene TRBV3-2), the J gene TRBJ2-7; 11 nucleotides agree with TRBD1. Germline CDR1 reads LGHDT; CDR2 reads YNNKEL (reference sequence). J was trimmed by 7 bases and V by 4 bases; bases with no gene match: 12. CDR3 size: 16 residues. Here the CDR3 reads CASSPTLGQGAREQYF. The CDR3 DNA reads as TGTGCCAGCAGCCCGACGCTCGGACAGGGGGCAAGGGAGCAGTACTTC.

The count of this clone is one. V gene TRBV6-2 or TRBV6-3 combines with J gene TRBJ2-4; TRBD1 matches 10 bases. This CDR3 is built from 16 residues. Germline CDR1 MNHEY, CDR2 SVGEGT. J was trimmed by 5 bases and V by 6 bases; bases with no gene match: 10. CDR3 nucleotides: TGTGCCAGCAGCTGGGGTGGGACAGGGGTGGAAAACATTCAGTACTTC. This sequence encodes CASSWGGTGVENIQYF.

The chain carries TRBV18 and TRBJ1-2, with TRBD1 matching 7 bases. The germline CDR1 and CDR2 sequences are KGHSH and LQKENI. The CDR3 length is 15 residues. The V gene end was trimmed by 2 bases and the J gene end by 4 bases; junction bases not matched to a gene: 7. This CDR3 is CASSPSGQSLYGYTF. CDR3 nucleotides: TGTGCCAGCTCACCATCGGGACAGAGCCTCTATGGCTACACCTTC. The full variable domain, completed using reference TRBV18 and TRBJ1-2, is NAGVMQNPRHLVRRRGQEARLRCSPMKGHSHVYWYRQLPEEGLKFMVYLQKENIIDESGMPKERFSAEFPKEGPSILRIQQVVRGDSAAYFCASSPSGQSLYGYTFGSGTRLTVV.

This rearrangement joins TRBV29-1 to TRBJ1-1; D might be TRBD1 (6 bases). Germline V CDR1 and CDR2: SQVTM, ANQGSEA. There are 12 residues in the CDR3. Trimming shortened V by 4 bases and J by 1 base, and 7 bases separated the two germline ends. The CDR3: CSVVQGNTEAFF. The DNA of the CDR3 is TGCAGCGTTGTACAGGGGAACACTGAAGCTTTCTTT. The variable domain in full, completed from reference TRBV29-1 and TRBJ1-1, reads SAVISQKPSRDICQRGTSLTIQCQVDSQVTMMFWYRQQPGQSLTLIATANQGSEATYESGFVIDKFPISRPNLTFSTLTVSNMSPEDSSIYLCSVVQGNTEAFFGQGTRLTVV.

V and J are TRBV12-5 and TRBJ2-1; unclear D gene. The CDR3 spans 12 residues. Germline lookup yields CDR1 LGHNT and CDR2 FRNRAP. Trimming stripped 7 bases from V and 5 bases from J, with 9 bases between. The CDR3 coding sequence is TGTGCTAGTGCCCCCTATGACAATGAGCAGTTCTTC. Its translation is CASAPYDNEQFF. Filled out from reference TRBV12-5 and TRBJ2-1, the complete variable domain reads DARVTQTPRHKVTEMGQEVTMRCQPILGHNTVFWYRQTMMQGLELLAYFRNRAPLDDSGMPKDRFSAEMPDATLATLKIQPSEPRDSAVYFCASAPYDNEQFFGPGTRLTVL.

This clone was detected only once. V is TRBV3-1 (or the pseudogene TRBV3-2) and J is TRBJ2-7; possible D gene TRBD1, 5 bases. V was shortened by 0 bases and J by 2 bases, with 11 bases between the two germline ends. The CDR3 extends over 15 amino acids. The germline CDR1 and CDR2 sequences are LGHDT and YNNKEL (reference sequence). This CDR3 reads CASSQDRPDTYEQYF. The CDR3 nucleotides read TGTGCCAGCAGCCAAGACAGGCCGGACACCTACGAGCAGTACTTC.

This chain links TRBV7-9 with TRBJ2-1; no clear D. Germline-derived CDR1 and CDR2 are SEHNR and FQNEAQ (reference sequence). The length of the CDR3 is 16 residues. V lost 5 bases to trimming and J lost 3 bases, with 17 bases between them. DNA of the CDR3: TGTGCCAGCAGCCCCCGCGTGGCGGCTATCTACAATGAGCAGTTCTTC. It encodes CASSPRVAAIYNEQFF.